These T cell receptor beta chains were read from a single sample in a study of blood T cell repertoires in COVID-19. Clones were read by immunoSEQ multiplex PCR, and TCRdb kept only the in-frame ones, dropping some. The sample includes approximately 120,000 clones, around nine tenths of them seen just once. Sequencing used peripheral blood. The source is a woman aged 80 or older with acute or convalescent COVID-19. CDR3s include the opening cysteine and the closing phenylalanine or tryptophan. The order of the fields is V gene, CDR3 length, D gene, clone size, J gene, CDR3 protein, CDR3 DNA. D genes are given only for firm matches. Size is omitted from some rows. Given values are once, few, many or a class for expanded clones.

>TRBV15|17|.|once|TRBJ2-6
CATSREVPGAGANVLTF
TGTGCCACCAGCAGAGAGGTTCCGGGGGCTGGGGCCAACGTCCTGACTTTC
>TRBV10-3|14|TRBD2|.|TRBJ2-3
CASLAGGSTDTQYF
TGTGCCAGCTTAGCGGGAGGCAGCACAGATACGCAGTATTTT
>TRBV19|15|TRBD1|.|TRBJ2-7
CASSKLTGGSYEQYF
TGTGCCAGTAGTAAGCTCACAGGGGGATCTTACGAGCAGTACTTC
>TRBV5-1|15|.|.|TRBJ1-6
CASSLFPTDNSPLHF
TGCGCCAGCAGCTTATTCCCAACGGATAATTCACCCCTCCACTTT
>TRBV3-1/TRBV3-2|17|.|.|TRBJ1-6
CASSQEYGQGYNSPLHF
TGTGCCAGCAGCCAAGAGTACGGGCAGGGCTACAATTCACCCCTCCACTTT
>TRBV6-1|18|.|.|TRBJ2-4
CASSEAVRNRVAKNIQYF
TGTGCCAGCAGTGAAGCGGTTCGGAACAGGGTTGCCAAAAACATTCAGTACTTC
>TRBV11-3|18|TRBD2|.|TRBJ2-7
CASSLAIIAGQLPYEQYF
TGTGCCAGCAGCTTAGCAATTATAGCGGGTCAGCTACCCTACGAGCAGTACTTC
>TRBV5-1|14|.|.|TRBJ2-3
CASSLQASTDTQYF
TGCGCCAGCAGCTTACAGGCGAGCACAGATACGCAGTATTTT
>TRBV19|13|.|.|TRBJ1-2
CASSISGYYGYTF
TGTGCCAGTAGTATCTCAGGGTACTATGGCTACACCTTC
>TRBV5-1|14|TRBD1|.|TRBJ1-6
CASSPGGDNSPLHF
TGCGCCAGCAGCCCAGGGGGCGATAATTCACCCCTCCACTTT
>TRBV5-1|12|.|.|TRBJ2-2
CASSLGAGELFF
TGCGCCAGCAGCTTAGGGGCTGGGGAGCTGTTTTTT
>TRBV28|16|.|.|TRBJ2-4
CASSPNYRVGGDIQYF
TGTGCCAGCAGTCCAAATTACAGGGTTGGGGGGGACATTCAGTACTTC
>TRBV5-6|14|.|.|TRBJ1-2
CASSLDSLNYGYTF
TGTGCCAGCAGCTTGGACAGCCTTAACTATGGCTACACCTTC
>TRBV5-1|20|TRBD1|.|TRBJ1-3
CASSPSGTGAGQGARNTIYF
TGCGCCAGCAGCCCCTCTGGTACCGGCGCCGGACAGGGGGCAAGAAACACCATATATTTT
>TRBV19|15|TRBD2|.|TRBJ2-1
CASSGTSATYNEQFF
TGTGCCAGTAGCGGGACTAGCGCAACCTACAATGAGCAGTTCTTC
>TRBV9|16|TRBD1|.|TRBJ2-3
CASSPRTGGSTDTQYF
TGTGCCAGCAGCCCTCGAACAGGGGGAAGCACAGATACGCAGTATTTT
>TRBV23-1|14|.|.|TRBJ1-4
CASNSSRVNEKLFF
TGCGCCAGCAATAGTTCCAGGGTTAATGAAAAACTGTTTTTT
>TRBV4-3|15|.|.|TRBJ2-3
CASSQEPYLTDTQYF
TGCGCCAGCAGCCAAGAGCCCTATCTCACAGATACGCAGTATTTT
>TRBV3-1/TRBV3-2|15|.|.|TRBJ2-2
CASSQDLHPTGELFF
TGTGCCAGCAGCCAAGATTTACACCCCACCGGGGAGCTGTTTTTT
>TRBV11-2|14|.|.|TRBJ1-5
CASSLTDSNQPQHF
TGTGCCAGCAGCTTGACAGATAGCAATCAGCCCCAGCATTTT